The present T cell receptor beta chain was sequenced within a study of blood T cells in healthy people across ages. It was with a sample-barcoded 5' primer and a J-beta primer mix that a second PCR of roughly 7 to 12 cycles was run. TCRdb passed the 5' RACE reads through MiXCR, listing each CDR3 protein once. The sample gives some 700,000 distinct CDR3 sequences, roughly 45% of which show up once; more than 20% is in the top ten. V gave up 6 bases and J gave up 6 bases, with 18 bases separating them. CDR3 length: 15 residues. Germline lookup yields CDR1 MNHNY and CDR2 SVGAGI (reference sequence). The source of this sequence is a woman between 55 and 75 years old in good health. Sequenced sample: blood. The rearrangement links TRBV6-6 to TRBJ2-1, with D possibly being TRBD1 or TRBD2 (5 bases each). The CDR3 loop is CASRPGAGPGNEQFF. The CDR3 nucleotides are TGTGCCAGCAGGCCCGGGGCAGGTCCTGGCAATGAGCAGTTCTTC.